This is a list of T cell receptor beta chains from one sample in a study of blood T cell repertoires in COVID-19. Only in-frame clones appear in the TCRdb table, and some are missing; sequencing was by immunoSEQ multiplex PCR. The top ten hold 7.5% to 9.5% of the sample, which has some 83,000 clones, approximately 85% seen once. The sample consisted of peripheral blood. The origin of the receptors is a man between 45 and 60 years old with active COVID-19. CDR3s include the opening cysteine and the closing phenylalanine or tryptophan. D genes are given only for firm matches. Size is omitted from some rows. Given values are once, few, many or a class for expanded clones.

j_gene | abundance | d_gene | v_gene | CDR3nt | CDR3aa
TRBJ2-6 | NA | NA | TRBV28 | TGTGCCAGCAGTTTTAGTTCTGGGGCCAACGTCCTGACTTTC | CASSFSSGANVLTF
TRBJ2-7 | NA | TRBD1 | TRBV5-4 | TGTGCCAGCAGCCGGGGACAGGGGGGCCCCGAAAGCTCCTACGAGCAGTACTTC | CASSRGQGGPESSYEQYF
TRBJ2-2 | NA | TRBD2 | TRBV6-2/TRBV6-3 | TGTGCCAGCAGTTACTCGGCTAGCGGGGGCTTCTGGACCGGGGAGCTGTTTTTT | CASSYSASGGFWTGELFF
TRBJ2-5 | NA | TRBD1 | TRBV5-6 | TGTGCCAGCAGCTTTAGGGGACAGGGGTGGCAAGAGACCCAGTACTTC | CASSFRGQGWQETQYF
TRBJ2-1 | many | TRBD2 | TRBV4-2 | TGTGCCAGCAGCCCTCGACTAGCGGGGGACTACAATGAGCAGTTCTTC | CASSPRLAGDYNEQFF
TRBJ2-1 | NA | TRBD2 | TRBV24-1 | TGTGCCACCAGTGATTCCACAGCGGGAGATTATGAGCAGTTCTTC | CATSDSTAGDYEQFF
TRBJ2-6 | NA | NA | TRBV19 | TGTGCCAGTAGGCGGGCCTTTATTTCTGAGGCCAACGTCCTGACTTTC | CASRRAFISEANVLTF
TRBJ2-5 | NA | TRBD1 | TRBV30 | TGTGCCTGGAGTGTCGTCGACAGGGGGCTTGAGACCCAGTACTTC | CAWSVVDRGLETQYF
TRBJ2-3 | once | TRBD2 | TRBV5-1 | TGCGCCAGCAGCAGGGGGACTAGCGGGACCGTCCTCACAGATACGCAGTATTTT | CASSRGTSGTVLTDTQYF
TRBJ2-3 | NA | NA | TRBV15 | TGTGCCACCAGCAAGACATATATTGATAGCACAGATACGCAGTATTTT | CATSKTYIDSTDTQYF
TRBJ2-1 | NA | NA | TRBV24-1 | TGTGCCACCAGTGATGCGAGCGGGCCGTACCAGTTCTTC | CATSDASGPYQFF
TRBJ1-6 | NA | TRBD1 | TRBV9 | TGTGCCAGCAGCGCACCTTCCGACAGGGCAAATTCACCCCTCCACTTT | CASSAPSDRANSPLHF
TRBJ1-6 | few | NA | TRBV19 | TGTGCCAGTAGTCCCTGGGGCGGCGGTCTCCACTTT | CASSPWGGGLHF
TRBJ2-7 | NA | NA | TRBV7-2 | TGTGCCAGCAGCTCCGCAAGAGTGAGCTCCTACGAGCAGTACTTC | CASSSARVSSYEQYF
TRBJ2-1 | NA | NA | TRBV9 | TGTGCCAGCAGCGTAGCTACAGGATACAATGAGCAGTTCTTC | CASSVATGYNEQFF
TRBJ1-1 | few | NA | TRBV7-9 | TGTGCCAGCAGGGCCGGGACTAACACTGAAGCTTTCTTT | CASRAGTNTEAFF
TRBJ2-4 | NA | TRBD2 | TRBV7-2 | TGTGCCAGCAGCAGAGGAGGCGAGCGGGGGGGGCGGGGGAACATTCAGTACTTC | CASSRGGERGGRGNIQYF
TRBJ2-7 | NA | TRBD1 | TRBV10-2 | TGCGCCAGCCGCGACAGGGGAAGCGGCGGTGGAGGGCAGTACTTC | CASRDRGSGGGGQYF
TRBJ1-6 | NA | TRBD1 | TRBV9 | TGTGCCAGCAGCGGCATGACAGGGGTCGGCTCACCCCTCCACTTT | CASSGMTGVGSPLHF
TRBJ1-5 | NA | NA | TRBV4-3 | TGCGCCAGCAGCCAAGATCTAGAAGATCAGCCCCAGCATTTT | CASSQDLEDQPQHF
TRBJ2-5 | NA | NA | TRBV24-1 | TGTGCCACCAGTGATCCAGACACCTCGACCCTGGGTCGAGAGACCCAGTACTTC | CATSDPDTSTLGRETQYF
TRBJ2-1 | NA | TRBD2 | TRBV10-3 | TGTGCCATCAGAGACGAAGCGGGAGACGATGAGCAGTTCTTC | CAIRDEAGDDEQFF
TRBJ2-7 | few | NA | TRBV11-2 | TGTGCCAGCAGCTTAGGTGGCAAATCCTACGAGCAGTACTTC | CASSLGGKSYEQYF
TRBJ1-3 | NA | NA | TRBV9 | TGTGCCAGCAGCGTAGAGGGGTCCTCTGGAAACACCATATATTTT | CASSVEGSSGNTIYF
TRBJ2-2 | NA | NA | TRBV7-8 | TGTGCCAGCAGCGGAACGCTAGGGAACACCGGGGAGCTGTTTTTT | CASSGTLGNTGELFF
TRBJ1-4 | NA | NA | TRBV7-2 | TGTGCCAGCAGCTTAGACAGGGTCGAAAAACTGTTTTTT | CASSLDRVEKLFF